This TCR beta chain was recorded in a study of CD8 T cell repertoires and HIV-1 epitope variants. As for the study in general: T cells were stimulated with Twenty-five Gag and Nef peptides separately. Epitopes were three Gag families plus Nef HW9 and YT9. The baseline condition was 1M T cells left uncultured.

Per the germline V gene, CDR1 is LGHNA and CDR2 is YNFKEQ. Trimming removed 0 bases at V and 8 bases at J, with 17 bases between. The CDR3 is made up of 17 amino acids. On the immunoSEQ platform, TCR beta CDR3s were sequenced at survey depth. This table comes from immunoSEQ multiplex PCR, and its TCRdb copy is limited to in-frame clones, with some not included. In the table there are roughly 5,000 clones, roughly three fifths of which are singletons. This clone was seen more than once but under ten times. Its matching antigen is unknown. The V gene is TRBV4-2, the J gene TRBJ1-6; D possibly corresponds to TRBD1 (6 bases). The TCR was taken from a male donor with HIV. Sample: cultured CD8+ T cells derived from PBMCs. The CDR3 sequence is CASSQDREGEVYSPLHF. CDR3 in DNA: TGTGCCAGCAGCCAAGATCGCGAGGGGGAGGTATATTCACCCCTCCACTTT.